The 15 T cell receptor beta chains below come from one sample, sequenced in a study of technical replicates of blood from a few donors. The data were produced by immunoSEQ multiplex PCR, yet TCRdb's version contains in-frame clones alone and is incomplete. The sample records fewer than 100,000 clones, 70% to 90% being singletons. The sequenced sample consisted of T cells isolated from PBMCs. Receptors originate from a human donor in good health.

This clone was seen once. The chain combines TRBV5-1 with TRBJ1-2; maybe TRBD1 (6 bases). Germline V gene data show CDR1 as SGHRS and CDR2 as YFSETQ. This CDR3 comprises 13 residues. The germline V and J ends were trimmed by 0 bases and 5 bases, with 8 bases remaining between them. Written as DNA, the CDR3 is TGCGCCAGCAGCTTGGGGACAGCGTATGGCTACACCTTC. This encodes CASSLGTAYGYTF.

This clone was seen once. This chain uses TRBV11-2 with TRBJ2-1; TRBD2 matches 9 bases. Trimming cost V 1 base and J 4 bases; bases outside gene matches: 8. The CDR3 consists of 17 residues. The germline CDR1 and CDR2 sequences are SGHAT and FQNNGV. The CDR3 region has the DNA TGTGCCAGCAGCTTAGGTGGGGCGGGGGGGACTTACAATGAGCAGTTCTTC. Translation: CASSLGGAGGTYNEQFF.

The J gene is TRBJ2-7, the V gene TRBV19; tentative D call: TRBD1 (5 bases). The V and J ends lost 0 bases and 6 bases respectively, with 15 bases between them. CDR1 is LNHDA, CDR2 SQIVND, per germline (reference sequence). This CDR3 is 15 amino acids long. The CDR3 loop is CASSIDYRTLSEQYF. CDR3 nucleotides: TGTGCCAGTAGTATAGATTACAGGACCCTAAGCGAGCAGTACTTC.

This chain joins TRBV10-3 and TRBJ2-4, with D hard to call. The CDR3 extends over 16 amino acids. The germline V gene encodes CDR1 ENHRY and CDR2 SYGVKD. V was trimmed by 0 bases and J by 0 bases, leaving 9 bases between them. In DNA form, the CDR3 reads TGTGCCATCAGTGAGTCAATGATACTAGCCAAAAACATTCAGTACTTC. Protein: CAISESMILAKNIQYF.

The chain couples TRBV27 to TRBJ2-7; 9 positions match TRBD1. V trimming: 6 bases; J trimming: 6 bases; junction bases outside the gene matches: 12. Per germline, CDR1 MNHEY and CDR2 SMNVEV (reference sequence). The CDR3 consists of 15 residues. In DNA, the CDR3 is TGTGCCAGCAGGCTATCCCGACAGGGGGTAGGCGAGCAGTACTTC. It specifies CASRLSRQGVGEQYF.

The chain employs TRBV6-5 and TRBJ1-1; D remains unclear. There are 15 residues in the CDR3. With 0 bases removed from V and 0 bases from J, the gap between germline ends came to 8 bases. Germline CDR1 is MNHEY and CDR2 is SVGAGI. The CDR3: CASSYSPGMNTEAFF. In nucleotides, the CDR3 is TGTGCCAGCAGTTACTCCCCGGGAATGAACACTGAAGCTTTCTTT.

The J gene is TRBJ2-1, the V gene TRBV9; TRBD1 matches 7 bases. This CDR3 comprises 14 residues. With 3 bases clipped from V and 4 bases from J, the junction kept 4 bases outside the gene matches. Germline V CDR1 and CDR2: SGDLS, YYNGEE. The CDR3 coding sequence is TGTGCCAGCAGCGAGTGGGGACAGTACAATGAGCAGTTCTTC. Its translation is CASSEWGQYNEQFF.

The chain links TRBV28 to TRBJ1-1; 9 nucleotides agree with TRBD1. This CDR3 region has 15 residues. Germline V gene data show CDR1 as MDHEN and CDR2 as SYDVKM. V gave up 6 bases and J gave up 3 bases; unmatched junction bases: 8. CDR3 bases: TGTGCCAGCAGCTTCCAACAGGGGGCTTACACTGAAGCTTTCTTT. Residues: CASSFQQGAYTEAFF.

The rearrangement links TRBV6-5 to TRBJ2-2, with D uncertain. Trimming pared 8 bases from V and 3 bases from J, leaving 4 bases between. Germline V gene data show CDR1 as MNHEY and CDR2 as SVGAGI. CDR3 length: 11 residues. CDR3: CASRDTGELFF. In DNA form, the CDR3 reads TGTGCCAGCCGTGACACCGGGGAGCTGTTTTTT.

In this sample, this clone turned up once. The chain employs TRBV19 and TRBJ1-3; D possibly corresponds to TRBD1 (5 bases). This CDR3 is 16 amino acids long. V gave up 0 bases and J gave up 4 bases, with 13 bases separating them. Looked up from germline, CDR1 is LNHDA and CDR2 is SQIVND (reference sequence). CDR3 in amino acids: CASSIDRAGIGNTIYF. The CDR3 DNA sequence: TGTGCCAGTAGTATAGATCGGGCAGGGATCGGAAACACCATATATTTT.

The rearrangement joins TRBV30 to TRBJ2-1; the match to TRBD2 covers 8 bases. Germline V gene lookup returns CDR1 GTSNPN and CDR2 SVGIG (reference sequence). V lost 0 bases, J lost 8 bases, and 9 bases stayed unmatched. This CDR3 has 15 amino acids. In DNA, the CDR3 is TGTGCCTGGAGTGTTGGGAGCGGGAGTTCCTATGAGCAGTTCTTC. Amino acids: CAWSVGSGSSYEQFF.

The rearrangement joins TRBV2 to TRBJ1-5; the D gene is possibly TRBD1 (5 bases). The germline gives CDR1 SNHLY, CDR2 FYNNEI. The CDR3 has 13 amino acids. Deletions cut 7 bases from V and 3 bases from J, with 10 bases between. The CDR3, as DNA: TGTGCCAGCAAGCCAGGGTCCAATCAGCCCCAGCATTTT. Translating gives CASKPGSNQPQHF.

Written as DNA, the CDR3 is TGTGCCAGCTCGACTAGCGGGAGCACAGATACGCAGTATTTT. Protein sequence: CASSTSGSTDTQYF. The genes are TRBV6-4 and TRBJ2-3; the match to TRBD2 covers 10 bases. Unmatched junction bases numbered 2, after V lost 8 bases and J lost 0 bases. The CDR3 has 14 amino acids. CDR1 is MRHNA and CDR2 is SNTAGT in the germline V gene.

The rearrangement uses TRBV7-2 and TRBJ2-3; 11 bases are a match to TRBD2. From germline, CDR1 is SGHTA and CDR2 FQGNSA. This CDR3 has 19 residues. V lost 1 base, J lost 1 base, and 10 bases stayed unmatched. CDR3 amino acids: CASSLGWTSGRGGTDTQYF. CDR3 DNA: TGTGCCAGCAGCTTAGGTTGGACTAGCGGGCGGGGGGGCACAGATACGCAGTATTTT.

This clone was observed a handful of times. The V gene is TRBV10-1, the J gene TRBJ1-5; 7 bases are shared with TRBD1. This CDR3 contains 14 residues. J lost 3 bases, V lost 6 bases, and 5 bases had no gene match. Germline V gives CDR1 WNHNN, CDR2 SYGVQD (reference sequence). In DNA form, the CDR3 reads TGCGCCAGCAGAGGGACAGATAACAATCAGCCCCAGCATTTT. It is translated as CASRGTDNNQPQHF.